The rows below give T cell receptor beta chains drawn from one sample of a study of CD8 T cells in Susac syndrome. TCRdb independently ran MiXCR on the immunoSEQ multiplex PCR reads; one entry per CDR3 protein. The sample lists about 210,000 distinct CDR3 sequences, 94% occurring once. Source material: CD4+ T cells from PBMCs. The receptors derive from a human donor with Susac syndrome. Each CDR3 is given with its conserved first and last residue. D genes are given only for firm matches. Clone size appears in some rows only: once, few, many, or a class for an expanded clone.

V gene	D gene	clone size	J gene	CDR3 protein	CDR3 DNA
TRBV12-3/TRBV12-4	.	.	TRBJ1-6	CASSLVSDSPLHF	TGTGCCAGCAGTTTAGTCAGCGATTCACCCCTCCACTTT
TRBV28	.	once	TRBJ1-2	CASGQVRYGYTF	TGTGCCAGCGGCCAGGTCCGGTATGGCTACACCTTC
TRBV7-2	TRBD1	.	TRBJ1-5	CASSAGTGEGQPQHF	TGTGCCAGCAGCGCCGGGACAGGGGAAGGACAGCCCCAGCATTTT
TRBV11-2	.	.	TRBJ2-5	CASSLGSAGLQETQYF	TGTGCCAGCAGCTTAGGGTCCGCAGGGCTTCAAGAGACCCAGTACTTC
TRBV15	.	.	TRBJ1-2	CATSRDTDPGYTF	TGTGCCACCAGCAGAGATACGGATCCTGGCTACACCTTC
TRBV28	TRBD1	.	TRBJ1-5	CASRTGGSNQPQHF	TGTGCCAGCAGGACAGGGGGGAGCAATCAGCCCCAGCATTTT
TRBV20-1	.	.	TRBJ1-2	CSARDRPGGYTF	TGCAGTGCTAGAGACAGGCCTGGAGGCTACACCTTC
TRBV10-3	TRBD1	.	TRBJ2-7	CAISEDRETYEQYF	TGTGCCATCAGTGAGGACAGGGAGACCTACGAGCAGTACTTC
TRBV7-3	.	.	TRBJ2-3	CASSYPGDTQYF	TGTGCCAGCAGCTATCCGGGAGATACGCAGTATTTT
TRBV6-2/TRBV6-3	.	.	TRBJ1-1	CASSPVLNTEAFF	TGTGCCAGCAGTCCTGTCCTGAACACTGAAGCTTTCTTT
TRBV4-3	.	.	TRBJ2-5	CASSQSLRETQYF	TGCGCCAGCAGCCAATCCCTGAGGGAGACCCAGTACTTC
TRBV5-6	.	.	TRBJ1-6	CASSARDLGYSPLHF	TGTGCCAGCAGCGCGCGGGACCTTGGGTATTCACCCCTCCACTTT
TRBV30	TRBD1	.	TRBJ2-2	CAWSPRGLGELFF	TGTGCCTGGAGTCCCAGGGGGCTCGGGGAGCTGTTTTTT
TRBV12-3/TRBV12-4	.	.	TRBJ1-5	CASSLAQMPQHF	TGTGCCAGCAGTTTAGCGCAAATGCCCCAGCATTTT
TRBV6-5	TRBD1	.	TRBJ1-2	CASSYSGTGGDGGYTF	TGTGCCAGCAGTTACTCGGGGACAGGGGGCGACGGTGGCTACACCTTC
TRBV19	TRBD1	.	TRBJ2-3	CASTLDRGRKDTQYF	TGTGCCAGTACTCTGGACAGGGGGCGCAAAGATACGCAGTATTTT
TRBV10-3	TRBD2	.	TRBJ2-7	CALSPTSGAHEQYF	TGTGCCCTTAGTCCCACTAGCGGGGCCCACGAGCAGTACTTC
TRBV12-3/TRBV12-4	TRBD1	.	TRBJ1-1	CASRVLTGDGTEAFF	TGTGCCAGCAGGGTATTGACAGGGGATGGTACTGAAGCTTTCTTT
TRBV30	.	.	TRBJ2-6	CAWTSGANVLTF	TGTGCCTGGACTTCTGGGGCCAACGTCCTGACTTTC
TRBV12-3/TRBV12-4	.	.	TRBJ1-4	CASSWTATNEKLFF	TGTGCCAGCAGCTGGACAGCAACTAATGAAAAACTGTTTTTT
TRBV19	.	.	TRBJ1-1	CASIRTNTEAFF	TGTGCCAGTATCCGGACGAACACTGAAGCTTTCTTT
TRBV18	TRBD1	once	TRBJ1-5	CASSALWTGNQPQHF	TGTGCCAGCTCAGCCCTTTGGACAGGTAATCAGCCCCAGCATTTT
TRBV3-1	TRBD2	.	TRBJ2-5	CASSPGLAGVQETQYF	TGTGCCAGCAGCCCAGGACTAGCGGGGGTCCAAGAGACCCAGTACTTC